This T cell receptor beta chain was found in a study of T cell repertoires in cytomegalovirus infection. Study context: Recently described HLA-C-restricted plus well-studied HLA-B-restricted CMV epitopes were used. Indicated by public TCR beta signatures were CMV infection and matching HLA type.

TCRdb analysed the reads with MiXCR anew, one entry per CDR3 protein. Among hundreds of thousands of distinct CDR3 sequences listed, 31% were seen once. Study results and limitations: Cumulative frequency (of public TCR beta family members) identified carriers of CMV plus the relevant HLA. Dominating the ex vivo response were TCR beta clonotypes that were CMV-specific and HLA-C-restricted.

This clonotype was counted a few times. Its antigen is as yet unknown. Sequencing used cultured CD8+ T cells from PBMCs, obtained from culture after CMV antigen stimulation. This TCR was recovered from a human donor in good health (CMV status not recorded). Some clones in this sample may be carry-over from other donors' samples.

As DNA, the CDR3 is TGTGCCAGCAGTTTAATAGGGGAGACCTACGAGCAGTACTTC. Translated: CASSLIGETYEQYF. The gene calls are TRBV27 and TRBJ2-7, with D perhaps given as TRBD1 or TRBD2 (5 bases each). There are 14 residues in the CDR3. The germline gives CDR1 MNHEY, CDR2 SMNVEV (reference sequence). V shed 2 bases and J shed 2 bases, with 10 bases lying between them.